This TCR beta chain was sequenced for a study of T cell repertoires in cytomegalovirus infection. MiXCR, applied by TCRdb to the reads, yields one record per CDR3 protein. Of 300,000 to 450,000 distinct CDR3 sequences listed, around 18% are singletons. Germline V gene data show CDR1 as LNHDA and CDR2 as SQIVND (reference sequence). The CDR3 is 11 residues long. Trimming stripped 7 bases from V and 6 bases from J, with 10 bases between. This clonotype was seen a few times. The rearrangement uses TRBV19 and TRBJ2-7; perhaps TRBD2 as D (6 bases). The sequenced sample consisted of PBMCs. The clonotype was recovered from a human donor in good health (CMV status not recorded). Some clones in this sample may be carry-over from other donors' samples. Here the CDR3 DNA reads TGTGCCAGTAACGGGGGTTCCGAGCAGTACTTC. Encoded protein: CASNGGSEQYF.